This T cell receptor beta chain appears in the sequencing data of a study of STAT3 mutations in large granular lymphocyte leukemia. Whole-study findings and limits: Every T-LGLL patient had at least one immunodominant TCRbeta clonotype. Clonal expansion was inferred from samples taken at other timepoints.

The CDR3 is 13 residues long. CDR1 and CDR2 (germline): SQVTM, ANQGSEA. The ends lost 5 bases at V and 1 base at J; junction bases unmatched: 3. Sequenced by immunoSEQ multiplex PCR; TCRdb stores in-frame clones only, minus some. Of about 15,000 clones listed, approximately 91% were seen once; the top ten hold approximately 8%. A note on this clone: Its antigen remains unidentified.

Material: peripheral blood mononuclear cells. The clonotype was recovered from a woman aged 50 to 60 with T-cell large granular lymphocyte leukemia. Some clones in this sample may be carry-over from other donors' samples. The chain combines TRBV29-1 with TRBJ1-1; 8 nucleotides line up with TRBD1. CDR3 residues: CSVRGQENTEAFF. The CDR3 DNA follows: TGCAGCGTTCGGGGACAGGAGAACACTGAAGCTTTCTTT.